This note documents a single T cell receptor (beta chain) sequence. In germline, CDR1 is SGDLS, CDR2 YYNGEE. The CDR3 is 13 residues long. The V and J ends lost 4 bases and 4 bases respectively, with 8 bases between them. This sample is drawn from a study of T cell changes during pregnancy in multiple sclerosis. Clones were read by immunoSEQ multiplex PCR, and TCRdb kept only the in-frame ones, dropping some. Of almost 20,000 clones detected, roughly 90% appear once; the ten largest clones hold about 5.8%. The V call is TRBV9, the J call TRBJ2-2; the D gene is possibly TRBD2 (6 bases). The clonotype was recovered from a female donor in good health, enrolled as a control in a pregnancy study. This material consisted of CD8+ T cells from peripheral blood mononuclear cells, taken in the third trimester of pregnancy. This CDR3 is CASSLGGTGELFF. The DNA for the CDR3 is TGTGCCAGCAGCCTGGGGGGCACCGGGGAGCTGTTTTTT. Full variable domain (rest looked up from reference TRBV9 and TRBJ2-2): DSGVTQTPKHLITATGQRVTLRCSPRSGDLSVYWYQQSLDQGLQFLIQYYNGEERAKGNILERFSAQQFPDLHSELNLSSLELGDSALYFCASSLGGTGELFFGEGSRLTVL.